The 12 T cell receptor beta chains presented below share a single source sample, sequenced in a study of blood T cell repertoires in COVID-19. Clones were read by immunoSEQ multiplex PCR, and TCRdb kept only the in-frame ones, dropping some. The sample shows fewer than 55,000 clones, around 81% of them seen only once. Sequencing was done on a sample of peripheral blood. The receptors here all came from a woman of 80 years or more with COVID-19, enrolled during active disease.

The chain carries TRBV9 and TRBJ2-2; TRBD2 matches at 10 bases. Germline CDR1 SGDLS, CDR2 YYNGEE. The CDR3 contains 15 residues. Trimming cost V 0 bases and J 13 bases; bases outside gene matches: 9. CDR3 nucleotide sequence: TGTGCCAGCAGCGTAGCAGGGATAGCGGGAGGTAGGCTGTTTTTT. It translates to CASSVAGIAGGRLFF.

The chain links TRBV4-1 to TRBJ1-5, with 8 bases lining up with TRBD1. Germline loops: CDR1 MGHRA, CDR2 YSYEKL. Losses at the gene ends were 2 bases for V and 1 base for J; bases not matched to a gene: 7. This CDR3 is built from 17 residues. CDR3 DNA: TGCGCCAGCAGCCAAAGAATTCAGGGGGCGAGCAATCAGCCCCAGCATTTT. Translation gives CASSQRIQGASNQPQHF.

This chain uses TRBV7-3 with TRBJ2-1; 10 bases line up with TRBD1. J was trimmed by 7 bases and V by 4 bases; bases with no gene match: 10. The CDR3 loop spans 16 amino acids. Looked up from germline, CDR1 is SGHTA and CDR2 is FQGTGA. The CDR3 is CASSSDRDRGGNEQFF. CDR3 sequence (DNA): TGTGCCAGCAGCTCGGACCGGGACAGGGGAGGGAATGAGCAGTTCTTC.

V usage is TRBV9 and J usage is TRBJ2-7, with TRBD2 matching over 7 bases. Germline V lookup: CDR1 SGDLS, CDR2 YYNGEE. The CDR3 runs to 14 residues. The J segment lost 2 bases and the V segment lost 4 bases, leaving 6 bases of the junction unmatched. The CDR3 reads CASSPRDYPYEQYF. In DNA form, the CDR3 reads TGTGCCAGCAGCCCCCGGGACTACCCCTACGAGCAGTACTTC.

The V call is TRBV2, the J call TRBJ1-6; tentatively, D is TRBD1 (6 bases). The CDR3 sequence is 14 residues long. V lost 7 bases and J lost 7, with 14 bases in between. Looked up from germline, CDR1 is SNHLY and CDR2 is FYNNEI. CDR3 protein: CASITQGRNSPLHF. CDR3 bases: TGTGCCAGCATTACACAGGGTCGCAATTCACCCCTCCACTTT.

The V and J genes are TRBV4-2 and TRBJ1-6, with a possible D match to TRBD1 (5 bases). Between the trimmed V and J ends, which lost 0 bases and 8 bases, there was a span of 14 bases. Germline V gene data show CDR1 as LGHNA and CDR2 as YNFKEQ. The CDR3 consists of 16 residues. CDR3 sequence: CASSQDPQGLYSPLHF. CDR3 nucleotides: TGTGCCAGCAGCCAAGATCCCCAGGGCCTCTATTCACCCCTCCACTTT.

This clone is labeled as medium-sized. This chain uses TRBV4-1 with TRBJ1-5; D gene ambiguous. Germline V lookup: CDR1 MGHRA, CDR2 YSYEKL. There are 15 residues in the CDR3. V lost 5 bases and J lost 5, with 16 bases in between. CDR3 sequence: CASSDRDPGDQPQHF. CDR3 DNA sequence: TGCGCCAGCAGCGACCGGGATCCCGGGGATCAGCCCCAGCATTTT.

This clone was observed a few times. This chain joins TRBV5-1 and TRBJ1-1, with 11 bases that match TRBD1. V shed 4 bases and J 4 bases; nucleotides not matched to a gene: 3. Germline values: CDR1 SGHRS, CDR2 YFSETQ. This CDR3 is built from 14 residues. The CDR3 DNA reads TGCGCCAGCAGCCGGGGACAGGGGGTCACTGAAGCTTTCTTT. It codes for CASSRGQGVTEAFF.

The V gene is TRBV11-3, the J gene TRBJ2-5; 9 bases line up with TRBD2. There are 20 residues in the CDR3. In germline, CDR1 is SGHNT, CDR2 YENEEA. V trimming: 0 bases; J trimming: 4 bases; junction bases outside the gene matches: 18. The CDR3: CASSLDPPSVVAGARETQYF. The DNA of the CDR3 is TGTGCCAGCAGCTTAGATCCCCCATCTGTGGTAGCGGGGGCACGAGAGACCCAGTACTTC.

This sequence joins TRBV30 and TRBJ2-1, with 13 bases lining up with TRBD2. From germline, CDR1 is GTSNPN and CDR2 SVGIG (reference sequence). V shed 0 bases, J shed 4 bases, and the junction held 3 bases outside the gene matches. The CDR3 has 16 amino acids. The CDR3 bases are TGTGCCTGGAGTGTGTCACTAGCGGGAGGGTACAATGAGCAGTTCTTC. It codes for CAWSVSLAGGYNEQFF.

This clone has a handful of counts. The rearrangement joins TRBV7-9 to TRBJ2-5, with unresolved D. The CDR3 covers 13 residues. Between the trimmed V and J ends, which lost 4 bases and 5 bases, there was a span of 11 bases. Germline CDR1 reads SEHNR; CDR2 reads FQNEAQ (reference sequence). The CDR3 loop is CASSSVLEETQYF. As DNA, the CDR3 is TGTGCCAGCAGCTCTGTCCTGGAGGAGACCCAGTACTTC.

V usage is TRBV2 and J usage is TRBJ1-1, with unresolved D. Germline CDR1 is SNHLY and CDR2 is FYNNEI. With 10 bases removed from V and 1 base from J, the gap between germline ends came to 16 bases. The CDR3 loop spans 14 amino acids. Here the CDR3 reads CAILSRGRNTEAFF. In DNA, the CDR3 is TGTGCCATCCTAAGCCGGGGTCGGAACACTGAAGCTTTCTTT. Variable domain in full (rest from reference TRBV2 and TRBJ1-1): EPEVTQTPSHQVTQMGQEVILRCVPISNHLYFYWYRQILGQKVEFLVSFYNNEISEKSEIFDDQFSVERPDGSNFTLKIRSTKLEDSAMYFCAILSRGRNTEAFFGQGTRLTVV.